This entry describes one T cell receptor (beta chain). The CDR3 covers 16 residues. The V gene's germline CDR1 is SGDLS and CDR2 YYNGEE. V shed 0 bases and J 0 bases; nucleotides not matched to a gene: 4. The sample comes from a study of T cells in pancreatic ductal adenocarcinoma. Selected pancreatic ductal adenocarcinoma patients had undergone surgery without neoadjuvant therapy. TCRdb's copy holds only in-frame clones and misses some; the assay was immunoSEQ multiplex PCR. In the table there are 15,000 to 20,000 clones, more than 70% of which are singletons. The clonotype originates from a human donor with pancreatic ductal adenocarcinoma. Input material: PBMCs. This chain connects TRBV9 to TRBJ2-3; the match to TRBD2 covers 7 bases. Here the CDR3 reads CASSVGEGFSTDTQYF. The CDR3 nucleotides read TGTGCCAGCAGCGTAGGGGAGGGGTTTAGCACAGATACGCAGTATTTT.